This T cell receptor beta chain originates from a study of shared clonotypes between healthy human individuals. The data were produced by immunoSEQ multiplex PCR, yet TCRdb's version contains in-frame clones alone and is incomplete. In the table there are roughly 760,000 clones, around 67% of which are singletons. CDR1 and CDR2 (germline): LNHDA, SQIVND (reference sequence). V lost 9 bases, J lost 4 bases, and 18 bases lay in between. This CDR3 spans 14 amino acids. The sequencing sample was made of memory CD4+ T cells sorted from blood. The sample's subset: CD45RA-negative fraction. The rearrangement joins TRBV19 to TRBJ1-1, with D possibly matching TRBD1 (6 bases). The source is a woman in her twenties or thirties in good health. CDR3 bases: TGTGCCAGCGACGACATACAGGGTGGCACTGAAGCTTTCTTT. The encoded protein is CASDDIQGGTEAFF.